This T cell receptor beta chain was sequenced in a study of blood T cell repertoires in COVID-19. Study-wide context: The analysed material was cDNA or gDNA that came from T cells, B-cell-depleted T cells, or PBMCs.

Clones were read by immunoSEQ multiplex PCR, and TCRdb kept only the in-frame ones, dropping some. The table records about 250,000 clones, 70% to 90% of them present only once. The CDR3 has 14 amino acids. The sequence came from a woman aged 60-75 years with active or convalescent COVID-19. The J gene is TRBJ1-4, the V gene TRBV21-1. TRBV21-1 is described as a pseudogene. The material sequenced was peripheral blood. The CDR3 coding sequence is TGTGCCAGCAGCAAGGAGGGTAGAAGAGAAAAACTGTTTTTT. Amino acid sequence: CASSKEGRREKLFF.